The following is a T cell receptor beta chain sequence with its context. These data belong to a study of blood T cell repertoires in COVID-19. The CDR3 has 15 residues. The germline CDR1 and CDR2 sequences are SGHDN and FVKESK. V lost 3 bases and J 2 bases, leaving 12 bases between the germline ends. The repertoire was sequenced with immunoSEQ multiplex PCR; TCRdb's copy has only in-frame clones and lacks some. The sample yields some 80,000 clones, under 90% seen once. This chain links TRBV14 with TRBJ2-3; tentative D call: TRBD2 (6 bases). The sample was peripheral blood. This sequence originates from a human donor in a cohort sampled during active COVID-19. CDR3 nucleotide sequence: TGTGCCAGCAGCCAGATAGCGGATCTCACAGATACGCAGTATTTT. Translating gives CASSQIADLTDTQYF.